These 2 T cell receptor beta chains originate from one sample sequenced in a study of T cells in Graves' hyperthyroidism and ophthalmopathy. The investigators amplified TCR beta CDR3 regions from RNA transcripts. The study used the HTBI primer set for a first-round RT-PCR of the TCR CDR3. TCRdb processed the multiplex PCR reads anew with MiXCR; each CDR3 protein has one entry. Here the sample spans about 200,000 distinct CDR3 sequences, less than 20% being singletons. Source material: blood. The receptors come from a woman aged 45-60 years with Graves' hyperthyroidism.

This clonotype was seen ten or more times. The chain recombines TRBV28 with TRBJ1-2; D gene uncertain. V lost 7 bases to trimming and J lost 1 base, with 10 bases between them. The CDR3 runs 13 residues. Germline V lookup: CDR1 MDHEN, CDR2 SYDVKM. DNA for the CDR3: TGTGCCAGCACCACGGGCGTTAACTATGGCTACACCTTC. It is translated as CASTTGVNYGYTF.

This clonotype was picked up many times. The chain employs TRBV12-3 or TRBV12-4 and TRBJ2-5; D is ambiguous. The CDR3 extends over 12 amino acids. Trimming left V 4 bases short and J 3 bases short, with 6 bases between. CDR3 region: CASSWSEETQYF. CDR3 bases: TGTGCCAGCAGTTGGTCGGAAGAGACCCAGTACTTC.